The rows below give T cell receptor beta chains drawn from one sample of a study of beta chain features in type 1 diabetes. TCRdb keeps only in-frame clones here, not all; method: immunoSEQ multiplex PCR. In the table there are roughly 700,000 clones, around 15% of which are singletons. The specimen was naive CD4+ T cells from blood. Receptors originate from a man between 18 and 29 years old with type 1 diabetes. The CDR3 runs from the conserved cysteine through the conserved F or W. A D gene is named only where the DNA matches it firmly. The size field is filled for only some rows; it gives once, few, many or a size class.

V gene	J gene	clone size	D gene	CDR3 protein	CDR3 DNA
TRBV9	TRBJ2-2	-	TRBD2	CASSSPPTSGVSGTGELFF	TGTGCCAGCAGCTCACCTCCTACTAGCGGGGTGTCGGGCACCGGGGAGCTGTTTTTT
TRBV6-6	TRBJ2-5	few	TRBD1	CASSRQGKETQYF	TGTGCCAGCAGCAGACAGGGTAAAGAGACCCAGTACTTC
TRBV4-1	TRBJ1-2	few	-	CASSQVGNDGYTF	TGCGCCAGCAGCCAAGTGGGAAATGACGGCTACACCTTC
TRBV4-1	TRBJ2-1	few	TRBD2	CASSQDTSPGGPYNEQFF	TGCGCCAGCAGCCAAGATACTTCCCCGGGAGGGCCCTACAATGAGCAGTTCTTC
TRBV29-1	TRBJ2-1	-	-	CSATGVRDNEQFF	TGCAGCGCGACGGGAGTCAGAGACAATGAGCAGTTCTTC
TRBV4-1	TRBJ2-1	many	-	CASIKEGEQFF	TGCGCCAGCATCAAGGAGGGGGAGCAGTTCTTC
TRBV6-5	TRBJ1-5	-	TRBD1	CASRGTGFSNQPQHF	TGTGCCAGCAGAGGGACAGGGTTCAGCAATCAGCCCCAGCATTTT
TRBV30	TRBJ2-2	few	-	CAWSNEWGELFF	TGTGCCTGGAGTAACGAGTGGGGGGAGCTGTTTTTT
TRBV9	TRBJ1-2	once	-	CASSVDRSVCYYGYTF	TGTGCCAGCAGCGTAGATCGATCCGTGTGCTACTATGGCTACACCTTC
TRBV18	TRBJ1-1	few	-	CASSPSAQSEAFF	TGTGCCAGCTCGCCCAGCGCGCAGAGTGAAGCTTTCTTT
TRBV10-3	TRBJ1-2	-	TRBD1	CAISDGPTGGLDGYTF	TGTGCCATCAGTGACGGACCGACAGGGGGCTTAGATGGCTACACCTTC
TRBV5-4	TRBJ1-4	-	TRBD1	CASSSQGAGGEKLFF	TGTGCCAGCAGCTCTCAGGGGGCCGGGGGTGAAAAACTGTTTTTT
TRBV30	TRBJ1-1	-	-	CAWKRTQNTEAFF	TGTGCCTGGAAACGGACGCAGAACACTGAAGCTTTCTTT
TRBV30	TRBJ2-5	-	TRBD1	CAWSMTGSLETQYF	TGTGCCTGGAGTATGACAGGGAGTTTGGAGACCCAGTACTTC
TRBV30	TRBJ2-5	once	-	CAWNLRETQYF	TGTGCCTGGAATCTGAGGGAGACCCAGTACTTC
TRBV5-1	TRBJ1-2	few	-	CASSLEGLSSEGYTF	TGCGCCAGCAGCTTGGAAGGGTTATCAAGCGAAGGCTACACCTTC
TRBV21-1	TRBJ2-5	-	-	CASSIRQGRRETQYF	TGTGCCAGCAGCATTAGACAGGGGAGGCGAGAGACCCAGTACTTC
TRBV7-2	TRBJ2-6	few	-	CASSLSSSGANVLTF	TGTGCCAGCAGCTTATCGAGCTCTGGGGCCAACGTCCTGACTTTC
TRBV13	TRBJ1-1	-	-	CASSLGVGVRTEAFF	TGTGCCAGCAGCTTAGGCGTCGGTGTCCGCACTGAAGCTTTCTTT
TRBV6-5	TRBJ2-5	few	-	CASSYRRSGTQYF	TGTGCCAGCAGTTACAGGAGGAGCGGGACCCAGTACTTC
TRBV12-5	TRBJ2-2	-	-	CASGLTPENTGELFF	TGTGCTAGTGGTTTGACTCCAGAGAACACCGGGGAGCTGTTTTTT
TRBV14	TRBJ1-6	few	-	CASSQLANSPLHF	TGTGCCAGCAGCCAGCTGGCTAATTCACCCCTCCACTTT
TRBV12-5	TRBJ2-1	few	-	CASGLVRGAYNEQFF	TGTGCTAGTGGTTTGGTTCGGGGAGCTTACAATGAGCAGTTCTTC
TRBV6-5	TRBJ2-2	-	TRBD1	CASGLDRLSTGELFF	TGTGCCAGCGGGCTGGACAGGTTAAGCACCGGGGAGCTGTTTTTT
TRBV9	TRBJ2-1	few	TRBD2	CASSSRTSGGDNEQFF	TGTGCCAGCAGCTCCAGGACTAGCGGGGGAGACAATGAGCAGTTCTTC
TRBV7-2	TRBJ1-5	few	-	CASSLGGRGGRQPQHF	TGTGCCAGCAGCTTAGGAGGCAGGGGAGGGCGTCAGCCCCAGCATTTT
TRBV7-9	TRBJ2-7	-	TRBD1	CASSRGDRVSEQYF	TGTGCCAGCAGCCGAGGGGACAGGGTCAGCGAGCAGTACTTC
TRBV7-3	TRBJ2-7	-	-	CASSMTPSYEQYF	TGTGCCAGCAGCATGACACCGTCCTACGAGCAGTACTTC
TRBV27	TRBJ2-6	-	-	CASQRGAGANVLTF	TGTGCCAGCCAGAGGGGGGCTGGGGCCAACGTCCTGACTTTC